The 5 T cell receptor beta chains below all came from one sample that was sequenced in a study of low-dose radiotherapy and immunotherapy resistance in tumors. Primers used for first-strand cDNA, a TRAV- and TRBV-specific set, covered both alpha and beta chains. PCR amplification of the TCRs was performed with Phusion for about 20 PCR cycles, and it relied on a constant-region primer together with a V-primer adapter. MiXCR was run by TCRdb on the reads, yielding one entry per CDR3 protein. The sample has more than 12,000 distinct CDR3 sequences, roughly 50% seen once. The receptor set was obtained from a human donor with advanced metastatic prostate, ovarian, gallbladder or colorectal cancer (not recorded which). This table probably holds off-target reads from a library built for another chain.

This clonotype qualifies as medium-sized. V gene TRBV28 combines with J gene TRBJ2-1, with 7 bases lining up with TRBD2. Germline trimming cut 3 bases from V and 7 bases from J; bases unmatched to any gene: 9. This CDR3 region has 15 residues. In germline, CDR1 is MDHEN, CDR2 SYDVKM. CDR3 bases: TGTGCCAGCAGTTTCGTCGAACTCGGGAGGAATGAGCAGTTCTTC. Its protein is CASSFVELGRNEQFF.

V gene TRBV20-1 combines with J gene TRBJ2-1; D might be TRBD2 (5 bases). Germline V gene sequence: CDR1 DFQATT, CDR2 SNEGSKA (reference sequence). CDR3 size: 14 residues. CDR3: CRTASADFYNEQFF. The CDR3 DNA reads as TGCAGGACCGCGAGCGCGGACTTCTACAATGAGCAGTTCTTC.

This chain connects TRBV10-2 to TRBJ2-7; D perhaps matches TRBD1 (6 bases). Germline V gives CDR1 WSHSY, CDR2 SAAADI. This CDR3 has 15 amino acids. Deletions cut 4 bases from V and 6 bases from J, with 19 bases between. The chain's CDR3 is CASSVVLGQSVEQYF. The CDR3 nucleotides are TGCGCCAGCAGTGTCGTCCTTGGACAGTCAGTCGAGCAGTACTTC.

V usage is TRBV30 and J usage is TRBJ2-7; D possibly matches TRBD1 or TRBD2 (5 bases each). V was cut by 0 bases and J by 6 bases, with 15 bases left in between. Per the germline V gene, CDR1 is GTSNPN and CDR2 is SVGIG (reference sequence). There are 14 residues in the CDR3. The CDR3 loop reads CAWSVGGYPGEQYF. The DNA for the CDR3 is TGTGCCTGGAGTGTTGGGGGATACCCTGGCGAGCAGTACTTC.

This sequence joins TRBV7-4 and TRBJ2-7; D assignment may be TRBD1 or TRBD2 (5 bases each). This CDR3 comprises 14 residues. Germline-derived CDR1 and CDR2 are SGHVT and SQSDAQ. Deletions cut 5 bases from V and 0 bases from J, with 11 bases between. CDR3 sequence (DNA): TGTGCCAGCAGCCCTCGGGACCTCTCCTACGAGCAGTACTTC. This codes for CASSPRDLSYEQYF.